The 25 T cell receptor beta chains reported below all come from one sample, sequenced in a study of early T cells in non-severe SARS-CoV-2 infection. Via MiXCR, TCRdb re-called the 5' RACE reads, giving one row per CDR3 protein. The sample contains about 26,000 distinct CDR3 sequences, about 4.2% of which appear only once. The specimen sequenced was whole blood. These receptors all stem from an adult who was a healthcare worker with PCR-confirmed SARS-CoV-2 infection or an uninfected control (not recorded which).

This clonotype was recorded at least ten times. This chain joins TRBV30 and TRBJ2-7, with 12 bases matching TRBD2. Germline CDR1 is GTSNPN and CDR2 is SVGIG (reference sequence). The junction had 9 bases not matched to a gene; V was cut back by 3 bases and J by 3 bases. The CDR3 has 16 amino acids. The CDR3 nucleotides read TGTGCCTGGAGGGGAGGACTAGCGGGGACATTCTACGAGCAGTACTTC. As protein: CAWRGGLAGTFYEQYF.

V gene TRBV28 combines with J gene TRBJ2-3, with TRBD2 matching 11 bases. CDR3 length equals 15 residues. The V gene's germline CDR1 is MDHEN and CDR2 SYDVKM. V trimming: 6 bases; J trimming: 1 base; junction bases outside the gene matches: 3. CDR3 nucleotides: TGTGCCAGCAGCAATAGCGGGAGGGGCACAGATACGCAGTATTTT. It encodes CASSNSGRGTDTQYF.

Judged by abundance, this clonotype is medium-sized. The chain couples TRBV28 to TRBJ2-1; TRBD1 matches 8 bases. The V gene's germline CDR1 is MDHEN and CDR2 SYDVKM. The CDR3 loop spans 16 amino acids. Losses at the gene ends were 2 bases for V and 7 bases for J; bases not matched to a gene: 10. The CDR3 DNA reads TGTGCCAGCAGTTTACAAGGACAGGGTCTGTGGAATGAGCAGTTCTTC. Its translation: CASSLQGQGLWNEQFF.

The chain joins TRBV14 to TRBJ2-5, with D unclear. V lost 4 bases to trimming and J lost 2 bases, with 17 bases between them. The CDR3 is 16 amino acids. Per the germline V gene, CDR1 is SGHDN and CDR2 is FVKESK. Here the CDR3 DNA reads TGTGCCAGCAGCCCACTACCCCGCAGAATTCAAGAGACCCAGTACTTC. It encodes CASSPLPRRIQETQYF.

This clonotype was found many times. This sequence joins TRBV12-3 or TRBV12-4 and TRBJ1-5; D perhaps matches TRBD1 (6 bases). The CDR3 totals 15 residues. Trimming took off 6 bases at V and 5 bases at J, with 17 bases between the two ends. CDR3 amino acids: CASRLGTGNYQPQHF. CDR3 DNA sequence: TGTGCCAGCAGATTGGGAACAGGGAATTATCAGCCCCAGCATTTT.

CDR3 loop: CASSPLTQGRGLAGGPDHTDTQYF. The DNA of the CDR3 is TGTGCCAGCTCACCGCTGACGCAGGGGAGAGGACTAGCGGGGGGCCCAGACCACACAGATACGCAGTATTTT. The rearrangement links TRBV18 to TRBJ2-3, with 14 positions matching TRBD2. V lost 3 bases to trimming and J lost 2 bases; unmatched junction nucleotides: 25. In germline, CDR1 is KGHSH, CDR2 LQKENI. The CDR3 consists of 24 residues.

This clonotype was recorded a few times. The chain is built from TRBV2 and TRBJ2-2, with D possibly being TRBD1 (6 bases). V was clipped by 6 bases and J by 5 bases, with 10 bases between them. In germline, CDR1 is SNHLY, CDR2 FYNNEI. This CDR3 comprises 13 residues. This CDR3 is CASRDSFTGELFF. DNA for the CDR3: TGTGCCAGCAGGGACAGTTTTACCGGGGAGCTGTTTTTT.

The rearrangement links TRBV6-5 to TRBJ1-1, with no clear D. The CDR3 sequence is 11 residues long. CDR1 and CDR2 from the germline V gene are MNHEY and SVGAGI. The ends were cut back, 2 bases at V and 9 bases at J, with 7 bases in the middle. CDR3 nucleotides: TGTGCCAGCAGTTACAACGCCAAAGCTTTCTTT. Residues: CASSYNAKAFF.

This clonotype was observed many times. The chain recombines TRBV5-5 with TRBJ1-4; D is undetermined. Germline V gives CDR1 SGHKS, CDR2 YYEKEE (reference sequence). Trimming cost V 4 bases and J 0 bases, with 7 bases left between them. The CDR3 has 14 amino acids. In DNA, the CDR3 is TGTGCCAGCAGCGGAGTCTCAACTAATGAAAAACTGTTTTTT. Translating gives CASSGVSTNEKLFF.

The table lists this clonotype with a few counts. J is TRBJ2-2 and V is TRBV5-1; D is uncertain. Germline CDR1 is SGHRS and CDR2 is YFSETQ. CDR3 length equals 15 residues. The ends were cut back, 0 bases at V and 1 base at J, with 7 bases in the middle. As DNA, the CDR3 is TGCGCCAGCAGCTTGGTTGCAGGGAACACCGGGGAGCTGTTTTTT. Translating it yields CASSLVAGNTGELFF. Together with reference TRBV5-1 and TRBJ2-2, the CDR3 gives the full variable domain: KAGVTQTPRYLIKTRGQQVTLSCSPISGHRSVSWYQQTPGQGLQFLFEYFSETQRNKGNFPGRFSGRQFSNSRSEMNVSTLELGDSALYLCASSLVAGNTGELFFGEGSRLTVL.

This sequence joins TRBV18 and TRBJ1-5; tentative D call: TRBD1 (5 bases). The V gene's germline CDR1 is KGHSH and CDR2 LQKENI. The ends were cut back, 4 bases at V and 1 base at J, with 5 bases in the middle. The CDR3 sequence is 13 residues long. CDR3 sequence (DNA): TGTGCCAGCTCACGGGACAGCAATCAGCCCCAGCATTTT. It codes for CASSRDSNQPQHF.

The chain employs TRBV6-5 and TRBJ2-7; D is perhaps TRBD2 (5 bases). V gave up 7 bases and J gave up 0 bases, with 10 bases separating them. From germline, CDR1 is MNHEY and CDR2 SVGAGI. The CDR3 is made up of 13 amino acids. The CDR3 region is CASTRGNSYEQYF. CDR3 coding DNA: TGTGCCAGCACCCGAGGGAACTCCTACGAGCAGTACTTC.

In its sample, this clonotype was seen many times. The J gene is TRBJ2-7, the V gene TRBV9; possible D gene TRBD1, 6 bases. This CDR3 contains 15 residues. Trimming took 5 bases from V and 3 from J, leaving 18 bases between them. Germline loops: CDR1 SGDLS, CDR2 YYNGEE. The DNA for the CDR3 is TGTGCCAGCAGTAGAGGCCGGGACACAAACTACGAGCAGTACTTC. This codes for CASSRGRDTNYEQYF.

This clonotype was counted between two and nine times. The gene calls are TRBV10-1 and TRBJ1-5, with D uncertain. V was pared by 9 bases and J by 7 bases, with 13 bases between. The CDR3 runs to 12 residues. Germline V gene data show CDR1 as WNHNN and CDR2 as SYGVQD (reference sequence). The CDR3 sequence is CARPGPSQPQHF. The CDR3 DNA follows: TGCGCCAGACCAGGACCGTCGCAGCCCCAGCATTTT.

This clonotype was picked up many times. The CDR3 region has the DNA TGCAGTGCTTTACGACTAGCGGGAGTGGGGGCGGATACGCAGTATTTT. Translating it yields CSALRLAGVGADTQYF. The chain links TRBV20-1 to TRBJ2-3; 12 bases match TRBD2. The CDR3 has 16 residues. Unmatched junction bases numbered 12, after V lost 5 bases and J lost 6 bases. CDR1 DFQATT and CDR2 SNEGSKA come from the germline V gene (reference sequence).

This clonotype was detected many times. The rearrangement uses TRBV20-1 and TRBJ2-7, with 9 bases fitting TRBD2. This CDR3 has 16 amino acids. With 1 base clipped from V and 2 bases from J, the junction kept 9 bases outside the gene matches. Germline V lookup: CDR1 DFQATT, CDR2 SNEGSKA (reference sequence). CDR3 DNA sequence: TGCAGTGCTAGAGCCAGCGGGGGGAAGACCACCTACGAGCAGTACTTC. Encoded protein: CSARASGGKTTYEQYF.

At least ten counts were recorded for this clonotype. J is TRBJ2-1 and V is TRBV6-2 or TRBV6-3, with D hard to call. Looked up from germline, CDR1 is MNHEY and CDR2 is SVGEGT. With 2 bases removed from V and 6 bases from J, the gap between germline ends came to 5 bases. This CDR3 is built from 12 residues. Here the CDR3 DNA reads TGTGCCAGCAGTTACGGAGTCAATGAGCAGTTCTTC. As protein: CASSYGVNEQFF.

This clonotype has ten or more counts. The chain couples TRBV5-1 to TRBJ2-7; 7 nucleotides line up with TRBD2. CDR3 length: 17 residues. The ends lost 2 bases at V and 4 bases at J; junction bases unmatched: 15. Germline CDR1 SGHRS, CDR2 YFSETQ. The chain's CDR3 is CASSFPRIGTKRYEQYF. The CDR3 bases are TGCGCCAGCAGCTTCCCCCGGATCGGGACTAAACGGTACGAGCAGTACTTC.

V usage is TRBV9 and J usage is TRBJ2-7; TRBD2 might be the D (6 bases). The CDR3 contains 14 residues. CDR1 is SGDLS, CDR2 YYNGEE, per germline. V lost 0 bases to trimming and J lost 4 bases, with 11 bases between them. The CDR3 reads CASSVEAGRYEQYF. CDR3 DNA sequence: TGTGCCAGCAGCGTAGAGGCAGGGAGGTACGAGCAGTACTTC.

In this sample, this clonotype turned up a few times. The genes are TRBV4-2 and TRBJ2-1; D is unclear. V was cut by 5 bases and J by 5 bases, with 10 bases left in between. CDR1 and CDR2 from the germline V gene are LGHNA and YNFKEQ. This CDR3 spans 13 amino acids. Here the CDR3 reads CASSYQLHNEQFF. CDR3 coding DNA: TGTGCCAGCAGCTACCAACTCCACAATGAGCAGTTCTTC.

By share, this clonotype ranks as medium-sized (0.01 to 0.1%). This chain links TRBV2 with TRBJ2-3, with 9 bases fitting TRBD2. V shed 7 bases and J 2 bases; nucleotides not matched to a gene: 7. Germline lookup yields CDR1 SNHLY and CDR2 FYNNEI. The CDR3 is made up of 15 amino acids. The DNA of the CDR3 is TGTGCCAGCACTCTGACTAGCGGCTACACAGATACGCAGTATTTT. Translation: CASTLTSGYTDTQYF. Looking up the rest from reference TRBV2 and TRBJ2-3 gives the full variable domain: EPEVTQTPSHQVTQMGQEVILRCVPISNHLYFYWYRQILGQKVEFLVSFYNNEISEKSEIFDDQFSVERPDGSNFTLKIRSTKLEDSAMYFCASTLTSGYTDTQYFGPGTRLTVL.

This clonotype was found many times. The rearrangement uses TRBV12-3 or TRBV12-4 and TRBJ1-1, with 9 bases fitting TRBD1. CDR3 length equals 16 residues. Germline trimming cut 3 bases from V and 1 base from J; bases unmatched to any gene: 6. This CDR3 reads CASSFPDRGPNTEAFF. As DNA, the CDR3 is TGTGCCAGCAGTTTTCCGGACAGGGGCCCGAACACTGAAGCTTTCTTT.

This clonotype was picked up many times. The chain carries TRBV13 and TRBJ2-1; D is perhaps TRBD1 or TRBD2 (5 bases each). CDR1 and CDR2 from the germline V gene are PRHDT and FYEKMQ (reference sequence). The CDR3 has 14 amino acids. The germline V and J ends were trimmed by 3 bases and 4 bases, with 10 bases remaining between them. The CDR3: CASSFKGEYNEQFF. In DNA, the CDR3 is TGTGCCAGCAGCTTTAAAGGGGAGTACAATGAGCAGTTCTTC.

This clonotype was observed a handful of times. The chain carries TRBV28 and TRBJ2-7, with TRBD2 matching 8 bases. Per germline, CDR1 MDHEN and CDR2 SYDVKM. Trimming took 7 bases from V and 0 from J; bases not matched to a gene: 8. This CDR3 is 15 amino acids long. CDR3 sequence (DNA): TGTGCCAGCACCCGGACTAGCCAACACTCCTACGAGCAGTACTTC. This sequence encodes CASTRTSQHSYEQYF.

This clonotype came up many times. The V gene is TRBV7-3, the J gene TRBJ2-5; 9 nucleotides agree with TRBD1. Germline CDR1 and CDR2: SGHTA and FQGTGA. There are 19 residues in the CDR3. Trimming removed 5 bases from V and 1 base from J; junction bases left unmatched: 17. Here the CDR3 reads CASSHTGGVLGGTQETQYF. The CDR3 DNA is TGTGCCAGCAGCCACACAGGGGGCGTTCTTGGCGGGACCCAAGAGACCCAGTACTTC.